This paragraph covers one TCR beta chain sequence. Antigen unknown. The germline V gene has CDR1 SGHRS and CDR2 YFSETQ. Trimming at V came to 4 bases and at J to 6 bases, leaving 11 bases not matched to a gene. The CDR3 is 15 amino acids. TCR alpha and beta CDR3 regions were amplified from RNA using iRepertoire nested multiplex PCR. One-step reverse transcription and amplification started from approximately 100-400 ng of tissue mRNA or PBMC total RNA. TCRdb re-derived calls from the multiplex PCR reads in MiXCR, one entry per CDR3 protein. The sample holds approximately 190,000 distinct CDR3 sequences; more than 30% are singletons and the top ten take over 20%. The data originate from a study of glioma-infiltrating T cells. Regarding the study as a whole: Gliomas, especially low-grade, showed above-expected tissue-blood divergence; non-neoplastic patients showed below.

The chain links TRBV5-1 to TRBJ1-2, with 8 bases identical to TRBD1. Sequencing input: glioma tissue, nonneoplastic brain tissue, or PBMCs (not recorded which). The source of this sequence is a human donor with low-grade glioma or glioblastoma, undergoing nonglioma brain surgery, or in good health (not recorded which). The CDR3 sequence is CASSHRTGNYDGYTF. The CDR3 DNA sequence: TGCGCCAGCAGCCATCGGACAGGGAACTACGATGGCTACACCTTC. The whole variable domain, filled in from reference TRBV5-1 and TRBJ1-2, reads KAGVTQTPRYLIKTRGQQVTLSCSPISGHRSVSWYQQTPGQGLQFLFEYFSETQRNKGNFPGRFSGRQFSNSRSEMNVSTLELGDSALYLCASSHRTGNYDGYTFGSGTRLTVV.